These 8 T cell receptor beta chains came from one sample sequenced in a study of regulatory T cells in long-lasting Graves disease. Time point in this sample: persistent/refractory GD, antithyroid drugs over 5 years with positive TRAb. The TCR library was made from RNA that had been extracted from PBMCs in TRIzol. CDR3 regions were amplified by Arm-PCR using iRepertoire HTBI primers to build TCR beta libraries. TCRdb used MiXCR to reprocess the multiplex PCR reads, holding one entry per CDR3 protein. The sample lists roughly 470,000 distinct CDR3 sequences; about 20% were seen once. The starting material was peripheral blood mononuclear cells (PBMCs), obtained when the disease was refractory, from a patient treated with antithyroid drugs. The receptor set was obtained from a female donor with Graves disease.

As for this clonotype: The junction differs from germline at one of its ends, possibly a read error. The chain has TRBV20-1 and TRBJ2-7; D ambiguous. Per the germline V gene, CDR1 is DFQATT and CDR2 is SNEGSKA (reference sequence). This CDR3 has 11 amino acids. The CDR3 DNA reads TGCACCGTCTTCCCCGGTCCAGCCTTGAGTTTC. This codes for CTVFPGPALSF.

The CDR3 here is CASSRQRHLNSNQPQHF. DNA for the CDR3: TGTGCCAGCAGTAGACAAAGACACCTAAATAGCAATCAGCCCCAGCATTTT. The chain joins TRBV6-1 to TRBJ1-5; D unresolved. With 5 bases removed from V and 0 bases from J, the gap between germline ends came to 17 bases. The CDR3 consists of 17 residues. The germline V gene encodes CDR1 MNHNS and CDR2 SASEGT.

This clonotype appeared a few times. The chain couples TRBV4-1 to TRBJ2-7; maybe TRBD1 (5 bases). The CDR3 covers 14 residues. Germline V gene data show CDR1 as MGHRA and CDR2 as YSYEKL. V dropped 5 bases and J dropped 2 bases, with 13 bases sitting between them. CDR3 DNA sequence: TGCGCCAGCAGCATGACGGACACTCCCTACGAGCAGTACTTC. Translation: CASSMTDTPYEQYF.

This clonotype was recorded at least ten times. V is TRBV27 and J is TRBJ1-2; 11 bases fit TRBD1. There are 15 residues in the CDR3. Germline V gene data show CDR1 as MNHEY and CDR2 as SMNVEV (reference sequence). V trimming: 6 bases; J trimming: 4 bases; junction bases outside the gene matches: 7. The CDR3 DNA follows: TGTGCCAGCAGCTTTAGGACAGGGGGCAGCTATGGCTACACCTTC. The encoded protein is CASSFRTGGSYGYTF.

There are many counts of this clonotype. The chain links TRBV11-2 to TRBJ2-7; no firm D call. Germline V gene data show CDR1 as SGHAT and CDR2 as FQNNGV. This CDR3 contains 14 residues. Trimming took 0 bases from V and 3 from J, leaving 9 bases between them. CDR3 DNA: TGTGCCAGCAGCTTAGATCGGAACCACTACGAGCAGTACTTC. Translation gives CASSLDRNHYEQYF.

At least ten counts were recorded for this clonotype. The chain employs TRBV29-1 and TRBJ1-2; tentatively, D is TRBD1 (6 bases). The germline V and J ends were trimmed by 7 bases and 2 bases, with 14 bases remaining between them. Per the germline V gene, CDR1 is SQVTM and CDR2 is ANQGSEA. There are 13 residues in the CDR3. CDR3 protein: CSATDRNNYGYTF. In DNA form, the CDR3 reads TGCAGCGCCACAGACAGGAACAACTATGGCTACACCTTC.

This clonotype was seen ten or more times. This chain uses TRBV9 with TRBJ1-1; unclear D gene. The CDR3 has 15 amino acids. V shed 0 bases and J shed 2 bases, with 11 bases lying between them. Germline CDR1 is SGDLS and CDR2 is YYNGEE. The CDR3 here is CASSVGSSYNTEAFF. DNA for the CDR3: TGTGCCAGCAGCGTAGGCAGTAGCTATAACACTGAAGCTTTCTTT.

This clonotype was observed a few times. The chain uses TRBV6-2 or TRBV6-3 and TRBJ2-2, with a tentative D call TRBD2 (6 bases). Germline CDR1 is MNHEY and CDR2 is SVGEGT. This CDR3 has 15 residues. V was shortened by 10 bases and J by 0 bases, with 15 bases between the two germline ends. CDR3 DNA: TGTGCCACAAGCTTCGGGACTGCGAACACCGGGGAGCTGTTTTTT. Translation gives CATSFGTANTGELFF.